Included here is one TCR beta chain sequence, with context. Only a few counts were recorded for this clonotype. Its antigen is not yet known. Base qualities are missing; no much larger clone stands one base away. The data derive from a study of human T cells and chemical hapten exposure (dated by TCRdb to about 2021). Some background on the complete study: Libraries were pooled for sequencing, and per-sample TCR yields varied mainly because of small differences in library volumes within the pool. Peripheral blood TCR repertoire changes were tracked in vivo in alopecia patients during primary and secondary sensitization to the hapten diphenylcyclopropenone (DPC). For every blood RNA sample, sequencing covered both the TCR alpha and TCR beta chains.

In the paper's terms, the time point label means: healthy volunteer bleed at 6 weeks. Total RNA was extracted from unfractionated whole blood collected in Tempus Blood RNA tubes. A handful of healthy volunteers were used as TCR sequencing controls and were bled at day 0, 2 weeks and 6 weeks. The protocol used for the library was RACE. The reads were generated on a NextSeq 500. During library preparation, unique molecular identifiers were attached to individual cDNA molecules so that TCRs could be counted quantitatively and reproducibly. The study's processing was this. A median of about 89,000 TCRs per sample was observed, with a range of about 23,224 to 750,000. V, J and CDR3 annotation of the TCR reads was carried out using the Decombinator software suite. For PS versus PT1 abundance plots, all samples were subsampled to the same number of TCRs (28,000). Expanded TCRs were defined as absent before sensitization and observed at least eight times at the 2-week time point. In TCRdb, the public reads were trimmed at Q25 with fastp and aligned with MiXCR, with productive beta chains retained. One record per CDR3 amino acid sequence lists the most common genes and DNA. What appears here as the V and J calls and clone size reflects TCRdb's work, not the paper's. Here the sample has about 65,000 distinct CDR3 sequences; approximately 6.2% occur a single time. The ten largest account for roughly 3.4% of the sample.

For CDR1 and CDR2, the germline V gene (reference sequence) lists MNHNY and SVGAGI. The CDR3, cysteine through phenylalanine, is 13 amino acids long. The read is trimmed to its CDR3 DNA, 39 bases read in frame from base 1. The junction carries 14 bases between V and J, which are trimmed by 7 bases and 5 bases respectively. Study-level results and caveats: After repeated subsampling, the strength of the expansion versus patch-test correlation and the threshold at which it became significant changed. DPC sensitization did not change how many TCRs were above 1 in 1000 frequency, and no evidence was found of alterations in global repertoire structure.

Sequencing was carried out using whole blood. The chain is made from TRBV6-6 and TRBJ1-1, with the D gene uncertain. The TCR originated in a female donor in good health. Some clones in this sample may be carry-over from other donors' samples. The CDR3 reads CASTVRRQTEAFF. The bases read TGTGCCAGCACTGTCAGAAGGCAGACTGAAGCTTTCTTT.